The subject of this entry is one T cell receptor beta chain. These data belong to a study of glioma-infiltrating T cells. TCR alpha and beta CDR3 regions were amplified from RNA using iRepertoire nested multiplex PCR. Using its own MiXCR run on the multiplex PCR reads, TCRdb lists one record per CDR3 protein. The sample includes some 130,000 distinct CDR3 sequences, under 25% seen only once; the top ten take about 30%. The TCR originated in a human donor with low-grade glioma or glioblastoma, undergoing nonglioma brain surgery, or in good health (not recorded which). The material sequenced was glioma tissue, nonneoplastic brain tissue, or PBMCs (not recorded which).

CDR3 loop: CSAGKGTAEAFF. The CDR3 DNA follows: TGCAGTGCTGGAAAAGGAACAGCTGAAGCTTTCTTT. The gene calls are TRBV20-1 and TRBJ1-1; D is ambiguous. CDR3 length equals 12 residues. Germline assignment: CDR1 DFQATT and CDR2 SNEGSKA (reference sequence). V was cut by 5 bases and J by 6 bases, with 13 bases left in between.